The clone carrying this T cell receptor beta chain was seen many times. No antigen is known for it. CDR1 is SEHNR, CDR2 FQNEAQ, per germline (reference sequence). Trimming left V 2 bases short and J 7 bases short, with 9 bases between. The CDR3 covers 14 residues. This sample was included in a study of glioma-infiltrating T cells. The iRepertoire nested amplicon-rescue multiplex PCR amplified TCR alpha and beta CDR3s from RNA. Input was 100-400 ng of tissue mRNA or PBMC total RNA. MiXCR, applied by TCRdb to the multiplex PCR reads, yields one record per CDR3 protein. The sample shows some 93,000 distinct CDR3 sequences, 35% to 45% of them seen only once. Broader study findings: Very few CDR3 sequences were shared between tissue and blood. Non-neoplastic patients had below-expected tissue-blood divergence, while all gliomas exceeded expectation.

This receptor was identified in a human donor with low-grade glioma or glioblastoma, undergoing nonglioma brain surgery, or in good health (not recorded which). Specimen: glioma tissue, nonneoplastic brain tissue, or PBMCs (not recorded which). The rearrangement joins TRBV7-9 to TRBJ1-6; D not certain. For the CDR3, the DNA is TGTGCCAGCAGCTTAATGATGGAAAATTCACCCCTCCACTTT. Encoded protein: CASSLMMENSPLHF. The variable domain in full, with the rest retrieved from reference TRBV7-9 and TRBJ1-6, is DTGVSQNPRHKITKRGQNVTFRCDPISEHNRLYWYRQTLGQGPEFLTYFQNEAQLEKSRLLSDRFSAERPKGSFSTLEIQRTEQGDSAMYLCASSLMMENSPLHFGNGTRLTVT.